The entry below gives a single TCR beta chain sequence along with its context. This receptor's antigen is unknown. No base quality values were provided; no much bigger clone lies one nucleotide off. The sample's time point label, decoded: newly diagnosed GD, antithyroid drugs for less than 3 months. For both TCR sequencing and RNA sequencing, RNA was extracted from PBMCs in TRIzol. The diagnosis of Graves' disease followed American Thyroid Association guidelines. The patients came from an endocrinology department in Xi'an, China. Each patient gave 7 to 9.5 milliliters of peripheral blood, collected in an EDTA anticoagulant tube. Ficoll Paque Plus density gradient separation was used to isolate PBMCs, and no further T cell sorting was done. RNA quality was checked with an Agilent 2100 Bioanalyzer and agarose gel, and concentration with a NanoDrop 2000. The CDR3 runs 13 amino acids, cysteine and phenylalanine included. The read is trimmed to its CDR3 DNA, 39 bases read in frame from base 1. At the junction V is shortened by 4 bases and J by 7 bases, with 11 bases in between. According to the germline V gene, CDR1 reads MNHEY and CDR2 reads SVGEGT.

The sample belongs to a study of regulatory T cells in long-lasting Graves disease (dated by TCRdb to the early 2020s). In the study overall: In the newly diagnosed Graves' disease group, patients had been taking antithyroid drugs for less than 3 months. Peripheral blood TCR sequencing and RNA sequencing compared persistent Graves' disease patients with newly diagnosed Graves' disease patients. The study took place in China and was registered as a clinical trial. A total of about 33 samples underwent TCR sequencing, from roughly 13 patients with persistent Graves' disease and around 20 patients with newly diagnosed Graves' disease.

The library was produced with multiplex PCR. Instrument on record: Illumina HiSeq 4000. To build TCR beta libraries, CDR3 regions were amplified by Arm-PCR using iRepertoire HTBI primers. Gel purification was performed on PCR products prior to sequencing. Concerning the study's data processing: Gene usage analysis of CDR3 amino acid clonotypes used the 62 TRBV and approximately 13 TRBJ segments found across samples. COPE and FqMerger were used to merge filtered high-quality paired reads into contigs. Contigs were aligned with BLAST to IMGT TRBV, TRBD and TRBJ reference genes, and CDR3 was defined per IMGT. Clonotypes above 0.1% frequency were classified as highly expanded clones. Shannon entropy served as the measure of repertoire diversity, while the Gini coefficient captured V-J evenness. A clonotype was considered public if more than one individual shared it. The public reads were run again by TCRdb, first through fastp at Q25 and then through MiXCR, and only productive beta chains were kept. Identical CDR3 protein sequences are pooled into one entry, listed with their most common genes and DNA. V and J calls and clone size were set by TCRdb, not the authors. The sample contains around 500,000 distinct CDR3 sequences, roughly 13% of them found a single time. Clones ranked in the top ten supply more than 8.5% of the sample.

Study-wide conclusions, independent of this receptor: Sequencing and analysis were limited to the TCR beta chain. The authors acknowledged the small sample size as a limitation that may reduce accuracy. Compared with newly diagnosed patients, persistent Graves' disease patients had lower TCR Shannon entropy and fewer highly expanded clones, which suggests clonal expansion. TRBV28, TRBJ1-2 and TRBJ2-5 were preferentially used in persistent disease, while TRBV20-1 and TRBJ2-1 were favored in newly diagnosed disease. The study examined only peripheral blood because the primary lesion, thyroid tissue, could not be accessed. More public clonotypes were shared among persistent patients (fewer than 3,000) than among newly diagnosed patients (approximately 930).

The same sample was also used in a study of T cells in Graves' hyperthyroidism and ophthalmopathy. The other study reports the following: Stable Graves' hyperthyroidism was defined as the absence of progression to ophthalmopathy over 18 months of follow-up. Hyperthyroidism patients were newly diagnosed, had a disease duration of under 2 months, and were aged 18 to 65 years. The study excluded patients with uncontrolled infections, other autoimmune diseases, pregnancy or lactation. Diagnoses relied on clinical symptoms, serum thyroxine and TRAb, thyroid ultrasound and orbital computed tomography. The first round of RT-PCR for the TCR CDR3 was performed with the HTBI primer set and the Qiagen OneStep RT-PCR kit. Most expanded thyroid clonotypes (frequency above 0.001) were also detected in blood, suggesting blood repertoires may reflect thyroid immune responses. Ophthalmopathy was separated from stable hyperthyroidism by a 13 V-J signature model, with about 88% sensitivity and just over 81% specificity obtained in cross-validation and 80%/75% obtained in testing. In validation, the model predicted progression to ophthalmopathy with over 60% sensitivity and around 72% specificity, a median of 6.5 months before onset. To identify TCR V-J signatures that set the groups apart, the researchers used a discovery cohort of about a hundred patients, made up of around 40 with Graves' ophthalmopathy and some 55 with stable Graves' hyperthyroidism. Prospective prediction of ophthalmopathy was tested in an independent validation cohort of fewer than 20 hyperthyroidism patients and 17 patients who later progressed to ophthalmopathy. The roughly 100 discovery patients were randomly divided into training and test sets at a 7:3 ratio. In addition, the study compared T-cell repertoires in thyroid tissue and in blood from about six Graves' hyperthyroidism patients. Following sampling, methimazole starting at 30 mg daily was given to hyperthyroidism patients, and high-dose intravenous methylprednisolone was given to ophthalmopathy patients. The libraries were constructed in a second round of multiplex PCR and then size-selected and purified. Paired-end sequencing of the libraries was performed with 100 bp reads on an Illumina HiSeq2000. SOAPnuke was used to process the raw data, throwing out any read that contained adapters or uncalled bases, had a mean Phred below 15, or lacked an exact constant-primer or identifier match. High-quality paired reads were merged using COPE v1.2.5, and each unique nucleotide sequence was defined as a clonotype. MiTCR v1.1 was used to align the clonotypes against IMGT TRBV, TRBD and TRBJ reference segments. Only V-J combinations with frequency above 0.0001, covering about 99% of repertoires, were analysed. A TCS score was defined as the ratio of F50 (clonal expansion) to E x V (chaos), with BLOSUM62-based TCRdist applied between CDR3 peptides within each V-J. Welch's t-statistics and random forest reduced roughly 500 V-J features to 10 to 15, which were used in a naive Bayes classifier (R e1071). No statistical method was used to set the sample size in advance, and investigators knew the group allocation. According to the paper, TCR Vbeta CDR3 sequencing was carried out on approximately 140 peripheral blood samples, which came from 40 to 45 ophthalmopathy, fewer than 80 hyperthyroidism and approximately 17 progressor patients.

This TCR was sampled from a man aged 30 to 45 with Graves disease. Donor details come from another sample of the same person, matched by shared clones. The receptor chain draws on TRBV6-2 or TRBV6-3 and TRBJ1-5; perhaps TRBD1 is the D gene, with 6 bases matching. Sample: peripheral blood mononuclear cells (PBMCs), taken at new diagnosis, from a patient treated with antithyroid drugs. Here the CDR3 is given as CASSSHGGQPQHF. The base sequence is TGTGCCAGCAGTTCCCACGGGGGCCAGCCCCAGCATTTT.